A single sample gave rise to the 20 T cell receptor beta chains below, sequenced in a study of T cell responses to AZD1222 COVID-19 vaccine. Profiling relied on immunoSEQ multiplex PCR, and the TCRdb table lists in-frame clones only, not all of them. The repertoire includes more than 140,000 clones, around 88% of them detected once, and roughly 3.5% sits in the top ten. This sample comprised peripheral blood, obtained on day 0 of MenACWY control vaccination. Every receptor here comes from an adult in good health.

This chain connects TRBV2 to TRBJ2-1, with 12 bases identical to TRBD2. V lost 7 bases and J lost 3; bases outside the gene matches: 1. The CDR3 has 14 amino acids. Germline assignment: CDR1 SNHLY and CDR2 FYNNEI. The CDR3 DNA sequence: TGTGCCAGCACGACTAGCGGGGGCTACAATGAGCAGTTCTTC. This sequence encodes CASTTSGGYNEQFF.

The V call is TRBV7-3, the J call TRBJ2-3; either TRBD1 or TRBD2 may fit D (5 bases each). Trimming took off 4 bases at V and 5 bases at J, with 13 bases between the two ends. Germline V gives CDR1 SGHTA, CDR2 FQGTGA. This CDR3 comprises 14 residues. Here the CDR3 reads CASSSLRGEDTQYF. The DNA of the CDR3 is TGTGCCAGCAGCTCCCTCCGAGGGGAAGATACGCAGTATTTT.

This clone was observed a handful of times. The rearrangement links TRBV10-3 to TRBJ1-3; 9 nucleotides agree with TRBD1. The V gene's germline CDR1 is ENHRY and CDR2 SYGVKD. This CDR3 has 16 amino acids. After removal of 7 bases from V and 0 bases from J, the junction contained 7 bases not matched to a gene. The CDR3: CAIKPGQGFSGNTIYF. The DNA of the CDR3 is TGTGCCATCAAGCCGGGACAGGGTTTCTCTGGAAACACCATATATTTT.

J is TRBJ1-2 and V is TRBV10-1, with 7 bases identical to TRBD1. The ends lost 7 bases at V and 2 bases at J; junction bases unmatched: 7. Germline lookup yields CDR1 WNHNN and CDR2 SYGVQD (reference sequence). The CDR3 covers 14 residues. The CDR3 here is CASNPGGMNYGYTF. CDR3 DNA sequence: TGCGCCAGCAACCCAGGGGGGATGAACTATGGCTACACCTTC.

The V gene is TRBV10-3, the J gene TRBJ2-7; 11 nucleotides line up with TRBD2. The CDR3 spans 15 residues. Trimming removed 10 bases from V and 2 bases from J; junction bases left unmatched: 10. The V gene's germline CDR1 is ENHRY and CDR2 SYGVKD. The CDR3 region has the DNA TGTGCCACCCACGTAGGGACTAGCGGTGCCTACGAGCAGTACTTC. Translated, it gives CATHVGTSGAYEQYF.

The chain couples TRBV2 to TRBJ2-2; 8 bases align to TRBD1. With V trimmed by 7 bases and J by 4 bases, 8 bases remained unmatched. CDR1 is SNHLY and CDR2 is FYNNEI in the germline V gene. This CDR3 is 15 amino acids long. The CDR3 loop reads CASMTRQGPTGELFF. CDR3 sequence (DNA): TGTGCCAGCATGACCCGACAGGGGCCCACCGGGGAGCTGTTTTTT.

This clone was seen a handful of times. This chain joins TRBV6-5 and TRBJ1-5; 10 bases fit TRBD1. Germline trimming cut 4 bases from V and 5 bases from J; bases unmatched to any gene: 5. The germline gives CDR1 MNHEY, CDR2 SVGAGI. This CDR3 is built from 15 residues. The CDR3 DNA is TGTGCCAGCAGTTGGGACAGGGGAGGCGATCAGCCCCAGCATTTT. It specifies CASSWDRGGDQPQHF.

This clone was detected only a few times. V usage is TRBV5-1 and J usage is TRBJ1-1, with 8 bases identical to TRBD1. Trimming took 4 bases from V and 4 from J; bases not matched to a gene: 15. The CDR3 loop spans 17 amino acids. The germline gives CDR1 SGHRS, CDR2 YFSETQ. The CDR3 sequence is CASSPGQGQIGTTEAFF. The DNA for the CDR3 is TGCGCCAGCAGCCCCGGACAGGGACAGATAGGGACCACTGAAGCTTTCTTT.

The chain has TRBV29-1 and TRBJ2-1; D uncertain. Trimming shortened V by 3 bases and J by 9 bases, and 18 bases separated the two germline ends. The CDR3 totals 14 residues. CDR1 and CDR2 (germline): SQVTM, ANQGSEA. The DNA of the CDR3 is TGCAGCGTTGAGCCGACTCATCGGACGGTTGAGCAGTTCTTC. Translation: CSVEPTHRTVEQFF.

This clone was seen once. This rearrangement joins TRBV19 to TRBJ1-2; D unclear. The ends were cut back, 5 bases at V and 8 bases at J, with 24 bases in the middle. The CDR3 is 16 amino acids. From germline, CDR1 is LNHDA and CDR2 SQIVND (reference sequence). The chain's CDR3 is CASSDKDRVERKGYTF. CDR3 coding DNA: TGTGCCAGTAGTGATAAGGACCGCGTCGAACGTAAGGGCTACACCTTC.

The chain has TRBV12-3 or TRBV12-4 and TRBJ2-5, with D tentatively TRBD1 (5 bases). This CDR3 is 13 amino acids long. V was shortened by 7 bases and J by 4 bases, with 13 bases between the two germline ends. The CDR3 here is CASTSGFGETQYF. DNA of the CDR3: TGTGCCAGCACTTCAGGGTTCGGAGAGACCCAGTACTTC.

The V gene is TRBV7-9, the J gene TRBJ2-3; possibly TRBD1 for D (5 bases). CDR1 is SEHNR and CDR2 is FQNEAQ in the germline V gene (reference sequence). Trimming removed 3 bases at V and 1 base at J, with 14 bases between. The CDR3 contains 16 residues. Written as DNA, the CDR3 is TGTGCCAGCAGCTTCCTACAGGTGACCCGCACAGATACGCAGTATTTT. Residues: CASSFLQVTRTDTQYF.

The rearrangement joins TRBV7-2 to TRBJ1-1; D is possibly TRBD1 (5 bases). CDR3 length: 16 residues. Trimming stripped 0 bases from V and 1 base from J, with 12 bases between. The germline CDR1 and CDR2 sequences are SGHTA and FQGNSA. The CDR3 nucleotides read TGTGCCAGCAGCTTAGCGTATCAGGGATGGAACACTGAAGCTTTCTTT. Protein product: CASSLAYQGWNTEAFF. Looking up the rest from reference TRBV7-2 and TRBJ1-1 gives the full variable domain: GAGVSQSPSNKVTEKGKDVELRCDPISGHTALYWYRQSLGQGLEFLIYFQGNSAPDKSGLPSDRFSAERTGGSVSTLTIQRTQQEDSAVYLCASSLAYQGWNTEAFFGQGTRLTVV.

The rearrangement links TRBV7-6 to TRBJ2-2; no reliable D call. CDR3 length: 16 amino acids. V lost 5 bases, J lost 4 bases, and 17 bases lay in between. Looked up from germline, CDR1 is SGHVS and CDR2 is FNYEAQ. CDR3 amino acids: CASSPEAVGITGELFF. The CDR3 nucleotides read TGTGCCAGCAGCCCAGAAGCAGTTGGTATCACCGGGGAGCTGTTTTTT.

V is TRBV14 and J is TRBJ2-3; D perhaps matches TRBD2 (6 bases). CDR1 SGHDN and CDR2 FVKESK come from the germline V gene. V lost 1 base to trimming and J lost 0 bases, with 11 bases between them. The CDR3 length is 16 residues. The CDR3 DNA follows: TGTGCCAGCAGCCAAGGCGGGACGGTTAGCACAGATACGCAGTATTTT. Its protein product is CASSQGGTVSTDTQYF.

This clone has a single count. The rearrangement joins TRBV7-2 to TRBJ2-4, with D possibly being TRBD1 or TRBD2 (6 bases each). The CDR3 runs 15 residues. The germline V gene encodes CDR1 SGHTA and CDR2 FQGNSA. The V and J ends lost 5 bases and 6 bases respectively, with 17 bases between them. This CDR3 reads CASSGQWGAGNIQYF. The CDR3 nucleotides are TGTGCCAGCAGCGGCCAGTGGGGGGCCGGAAACATTCAGTACTTC.

CDR3 residues: CASSQDHTLASGYTF. The CDR3 bases are TGCGCCAGCAGCCAAGATCATACCCTGGCAAGTGGCTACACCTTC. The V call is TRBV4-3, the J call TRBJ1-2; D not certain. The CDR3 length is 15 residues. Trimming pared 0 bases from V and 7 bases from J, leaving 15 bases between. The germline CDR1 and CDR2 sequences are LGHNA and YSLEER.

The chain links TRBV9 to TRBJ2-7, with 10 bases lining up with TRBD1. Germline CDR1 is SGDLS and CDR2 is YYNGEE. The CDR3 is 15 residues long. Germline trimming cut 1 base from V and 5 bases from J; bases unmatched to any gene: 6. CDR3 loop: CASSVLGTGADEQYF. CDR3 DNA sequence: TGTGCCAGCAGCGTATTAGGGACAGGGGCGGACGAGCAGTACTTC.

The chain recombines TRBV19 with TRBJ1-2; TRBD1 matches at 9 bases. Unmatched junction bases numbered 8, after V lost 6 bases and J lost 3 bases. The CDR3 spans 15 residues. Per the germline V gene, CDR1 is LNHDA and CDR2 is SQIVND (reference sequence). CDR3 residues: CASSSGTGLYYGYTF. The CDR3 DNA is TGTGCCAGTAGCTCCGGGACAGGGCTCTACTATGGCTACACCTTC.

The chain uses TRBV24-1 and TRBJ1-5; 7 nucleotides line up with TRBD1. The length of the CDR3 is 15 residues. From germline, CDR1 is KGHDR and CDR2 SFDVKD. Trimming took 2 bases from V and 5 from J; bases not matched to a gene: 5. CDR3 DNA: TGTGCCACCAGTGATTCCACAGGGGACCATCAGCCCCAGCATTTT. Its protein is CATSDSTGDHQPQHF.